This record looks at one T cell receptor (beta chain) sequence and its context. This record comes from a study of blood T cell repertoires in COVID-19. Study background: Samples taken during acute and convalescent COVID-19 were collected in the United States, Italy and Spain. Sources were T cells, B-cell-depleted T cells, or PBMCs; the material itself was cDNA or gDNA.

Methods used by the authors: Amplification with reference gene primers provided the estimates of nucleated cell counts. This table comes from immunoSEQ multiplex PCR, and its TCRdb copy is limited to in-frame clones, with some not included. V, J and clone size were drawn from that table, and D and trimming were deduced from the DNA. This table holds 60,000 to 75,000 clones, 88% found once. The sequencing input was peripheral blood. The sequence derives from a woman of 80 years or more with active COVID-19.

DNA of the CDR3: TGTGCCAGCAGACCCGGGGGACGCACAGATACGCAGTATTTT. Its protein is CASRPGGRTDTQYF. The V call is TRBV7-8, the J call TRBJ2-3; D might be TRBD2 (6 bases). The CDR3 sequence is 14 residues long. V was clipped by 6 bases and J by 1 base, with 11 bases between them. The germline CDR1 and CDR2 sequences are SGHVS and FQNEAQ.